This TCR beta chain was recovered during a study of T cells in Graves' hyperthyroidism and ophthalmopathy (dated by TCRdb to the late 2010s). Regarding the research as a whole: Peripheral blood samples were taken at the time of initial diagnosis, prior to any treatment. To identify TCR V-J signatures that set the groups apart, the researchers used a discovery cohort of 90 to 100 patients, made up of under 45 with Graves' ophthalmopathy and 57 with stable Graves' hyperthyroidism. Prospective prediction of ophthalmopathy was tested in an independent validation cohort consisting of about 20 hyperthyroidism patients and approximately 16 patients who later progressed to ophthalmopathy. The 100 or so discovery patients were randomly split 7:3 into training and test sets. Thyroid tissue and blood T-cell repertoires from about six Graves' hyperthyroidism patients were also compared in the study. Once sampling was done, hyperthyroidism patients were given methimazole at a starting dose of 30 mg daily, whereas ophthalmopathy patients were given high-dose intravenous methylprednisolone. The paper reports TCR Vbeta CDR3 sequencing of approximately 140 peripheral blood samples: over 40 ophthalmopathy, about 75 hyperthyroidism and around 17 progressor patients.

Study-wide conclusions, independent of this receptor: A 13 V-J signature model separated ophthalmopathy from stable hyperthyroidism, with roughly 88% sensitivity and about 81% specificity in cross-validation and 80%/75% in testing. No statistical method was used to set the sample size in advance, and investigators knew the group allocation. Blood samples also contained most of the expanded thyroid clonotypes (frequency above 0.001), which suggests that blood repertoires may reflect thyroid immune responses. In validation, the model predicted progression to ophthalmopathy with roughly 66% sensitivity and about 72% specificity, a median of around six months before onset.

A note on this clonotype: Its antigen target is currently unknown. The record has no base qualities; no much larger clone is one base away.

The TCR beta CDR3 regions were amplified from RNA transcripts. For the first round of RT-PCR on the TCR CDR3, the HTBI primer set was used together with the Qiagen OneStep RT-PCR kit. Libraries were constructed in a second round of multiplex PCR, after which size selection and purification were carried out. Paired-end sequencing of the libraries was performed with 100 bp reads on an Illumina HiSeq2000. Regarding the original processing steps: SOAPnuke was used to process the raw data, removing reads that contained adapters or uncalled bases, had a mean Phred below 15, or lacked an exact match to the constant primer or identifier. COPE v1.2.5 was used to merge high-quality paired reads, and clonotypes were defined as unique nucleotide sequences. Clonotypes were aligned to IMGT TRBV, TRBD and TRBJ reference segments using MiTCR v1.1. The analysis was restricted to V-J combinations with a frequency above 0.0001, which together covered 99% to 99.2% of the repertoires. The TCS score was defined as F50 (clonal expansion) divided by E x V (chaos), with BLOSUM62-based TCRdist calculated between CDR3 peptides within each V-J. Welch's t-statistics and random forest reduced 514 V-J features to 13, which were used in a naive Bayes classifier (R e1071). In-frame beta chains were kept once TCRdb had trimmed the public reads at Q25 with fastp and called clones with MiXCR. Merged by CDR3 protein, the rows form single entries marked with the most common genes and DNA. The V and J calls reflect TCRdb's pipeline rather than the authors' work. Here the sample has hundreds of thousands of distinct CDR3 sequences; roughly 15% occur a single time. The ten largest clones capture around 13% of the sample.

In the ophthalmopathy patients, disease was moderately to severely active, with a Clinical Activity Score of 3 or more, a NOSPECS grade of 4 or more, and a duration of less than 3 months. Exclusion was applied to patients with uncontrolled infections, other autoimmune diseases, pregnancy or lactation. Diagnoses were established on the basis of clinical symptoms, serum thyroxine and TRAb, thyroid ultrasound, and orbital computed tomography. PBMCs were separated from under 12 ml of fresh peripheral blood using Ficoll-Paque density gradient centrifugation. Total RNA was extracted using Trizol reagent, and RNA quality was assessed on an Agilent 2100 Bioanalyzer. CDR1 and CDR2 were assigned from the germline V gene (reference sequence) as LNHDA and SQIVND. The CDR3 starts with the cysteine, ends with the phenylalanine, and has 15 residues. Of all the DNA, just the CDR3 is kept, 45 bases in frame from base 1. Between the V and J ends, shortened by 0 bases and 5 bases respectively, the junction contains 11 bases.

This chain joins TRBV19 to TRBJ2-1; perhaps TRBD2 is the D gene, with 5 bases matching. The source of this sequence is a woman aged 50 to 60 with Graves' ophthalmopathy. Sequenced: blood. The CDR3 reads CASSIDGIGNNEQFF. At the DNA level, the sequence is TGTGCCAGTAGTATAGACGGGATCGGAAACAATGAGCAGTTCTTC.